Sequencing of this T cell receptor beta chain was carried out in a study of patients and donors after allogeneic stem cell transplantation. TCRdb re-analysed the RT-PCR reads in MiXCR, keeping a single row per CDR3 protein. The table has about 230,000 distinct CDR3 sequences, 13% to 15% seen once; the top ten hold around a tenth. This CDR3 comprises 14 residues. Between the trimmed V and J ends, which lost 5 bases and 0 bases, there was a span of 11 bases. Germline CDR1 and CDR2: DFQATT and SNEGSKA (reference sequence). The V and J genes are TRBV20-1 and TRBJ1-3, with D perhaps matching TRBD1 (6 bases). The sequencing sample was made of blood, either unsorted or a sorted T cell fraction (not recorded which). The clonotype was recovered from a human donor who was either an allogeneic HSCT recipient or a stem cell or donor lymphocyte infusion donor (not recorded which). It is not recorded whose cells these are; they may come from a transplant donor. The CDR3 region is CSAEQGSSGNTIYF. The DNA for the CDR3 is TGCAGTGCTGAACAGGGATCCTCTGGAAACACCATATATTTT.